This T cell receptor (beta chain) was sequenced for a study of cytomegalovirus exposure and HLA in healthy donors. About the research overall: Prior work identified around 100 million unique TCR beta sequences in some 180 million T cells. An early data release held tens of millions of unique TCRs from HLA-typed donors.

With regard to this clone: What it binds is unknown.

Overall study results and limits: Most TCR beta V segments were productive about 90% or about 30% of the time in an earlier analysis. When analyzed later, a missense DCLRE1C variant was found to be linked to TCR beta V- and J-gene trimming.

CDR1 and CDR2 from the germline V gene are SGDLS and YYNGEE. The CDR3 length is 14 residues. Trimming cost V 0 bases and J 4 bases, with 10 bases left between them. PCR used 60 Vbeta primers and 13 Jbeta primers. Some clones are missing from TCRdb's copy, which holds only in-frame ones; the method was immunoSEQ multiplex PCR. The data contain 160,000 or so clones, 79% of them singletons. The sequenced material came from PBMCs. V gene TRBV9 combines with J gene TRBJ1-2, with D possibly matching TRBD1 (6 bases). The receptor's source is a man between 35 and 55 years old in good health and CMV-seronegative. The CDR3: CASSVEAGAYGYTF. The CDR3 nucleotides are TGTGCCAGCAGCGTAGAAGCAGGGGCCTATGGCTACACCTTC.